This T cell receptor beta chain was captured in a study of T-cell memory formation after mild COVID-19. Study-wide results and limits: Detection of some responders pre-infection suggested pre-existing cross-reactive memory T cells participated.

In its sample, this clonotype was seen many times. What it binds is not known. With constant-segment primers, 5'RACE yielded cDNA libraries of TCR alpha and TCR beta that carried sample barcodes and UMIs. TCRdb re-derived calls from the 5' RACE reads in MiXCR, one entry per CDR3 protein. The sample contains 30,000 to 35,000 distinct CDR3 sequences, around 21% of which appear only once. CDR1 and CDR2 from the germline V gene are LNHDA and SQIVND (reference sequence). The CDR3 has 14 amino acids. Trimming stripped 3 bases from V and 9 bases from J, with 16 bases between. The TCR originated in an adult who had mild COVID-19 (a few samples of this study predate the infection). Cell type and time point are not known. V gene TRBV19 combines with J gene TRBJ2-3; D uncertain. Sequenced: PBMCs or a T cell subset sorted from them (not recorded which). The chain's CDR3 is CASSMAPDSKTQYF. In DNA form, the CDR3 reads TGTGCCAGTAGTATGGCCCCCGATTCGAAGACGCAGTATTTT.